This passage covers 21 T cell receptor beta chains from one sample sequenced in a study of blood T cell repertoires in COVID-19. Data came from immunoSEQ multiplex PCR; TCRdb stores just in-frame clones and leaves some out. The profile covers 200,000 to 250,000 clones, with around 83% appearing a single time and approximately 5.2% taken by the ten largest. The sample was peripheral blood. Source of these receptors: a woman aged 70-85 years with COVID-19, enrolled during active disease.

The chain has TRBV7-2 and TRBJ2-7; D possibly corresponds to TRBD2 (5 bases). V was trimmed by 5 bases and J by 0 bases, leaving 14 bases between them. Germline V CDR1 and CDR2: SGHTA, FQGNSA. The CDR3 is 15 amino acids. CDR3 sequence: CASSPRGMGSYEQYF. In DNA, the CDR3 is TGTGCCAGCAGCCCTCGGGGTATGGGCTCCTACGAGCAGTACTTC.

This chain links TRBV25-1 with TRBJ2-7; D remains unclear. The V gene's germline CDR1 is MGHDK and CDR2 SYGVNS. Trimming cost V 3 bases and J 0 bases, with 12 bases left between them. The CDR3 length is 15 residues. The CDR3: CASSDTGKSSYEQYF. In DNA form, the CDR3 reads TGTGCCAGCAGTGATACGGGTAAGAGCTCCTACGAGCAGTACTTC.

The chain carries TRBV2 and TRBJ2-7, with D tentatively TRBD1 (5 bases). The V gene's germline CDR1 is SNHLY and CDR2 FYNNEI. V was pared by 6 bases and J by 0 bases, with 9 bases between. The CDR3 is made up of 13 amino acids. In nucleotides, the CDR3 is TGTGCCAGCAGCAGACAGTCCTCCTACGAGCAGTACTTC. It yields the protein CASSRQSSYEQYF.

The rearrangement links TRBV5-4 to TRBJ2-5, with D possibly TRBD2 on 6 matching bases. Trimming removed 2 bases from V and 5 bases from J, with 10 bases in between. CDR3 length: 13 residues. CDR1 SGHNT and CDR2 YYREEE come from the germline V gene (reference sequence). CDR3 bases: TGTGCCAGCAGCTTTGATCTAGCGGAGACCCAGTACTTC. Translation gives CASSFDLAETQYF.

The chain carries TRBV28 and TRBJ2-7; TRBD2 matches at 7 bases. Looked up from germline, CDR1 is MDHEN and CDR2 is SYDVKM. CDR3 length: 14 amino acids. V shed 6 bases and J 2 bases; nucleotides not matched to a gene: 7. The CDR3 here is CASSSSGGAYEQYF. The CDR3 DNA reads TGTGCCAGCAGCTCTAGCGGCGGTGCCTACGAGCAGTACTTC.

The V gene is TRBV21-1, the J gene TRBJ1-1; TRBD1 is the table's D call, not checked against the DNA. TRBV21-1 is recorded as a pseudogene. The CDR3 extends over 13 amino acids. The CDR3 spells CADRQGAFTEAFF. The CDR3 DNA follows: TGTGCCGATCGACAGGGGGCATTCACTGAAGCTTTCTTT.

V is TRBV7-2 and J is TRBJ2-1; the match to TRBD2 covers 7 bases. V lost 8 bases and J lost 2; bases outside the gene matches: 9. CDR3 length equals 15 residues. Germline V gene lookup returns CDR1 SGHTA and CDR2 FQGNSA. CDR3: CASGVLAGPYNEQFF. The CDR3 DNA reads as TGTGCCAGCGGGGTCTTAGCGGGCCCCTACAATGAGCAGTTCTTC.

The rearrangement uses TRBV9 and TRBJ1-1; D is ambiguous. The germline CDR1 and CDR2 sequences are SGDLS and YYNGEE. The CDR3 totals 14 residues. V was shortened by 4 bases and J by 2 bases, with 12 bases between the two germline ends. CDR3 DNA sequence: TGTGCCAGCAGCTCTAGCTGGAAAAACACTGAAGCTTTCTTT. Amino acids: CASSSSWKNTEAFF.

This rearrangement joins TRBV6-6 to TRBJ1-5; 9 positions match TRBD1. The germline gives CDR1 MNHNY, CDR2 SVGAGI (reference sequence). After removal of 6 bases from V and 3 bases from J, the junction contained 9 bases not matched to a gene. There are 16 residues in the CDR3. CDR3 in amino acids: CASSTPTGGYNQPQHF. DNA of the CDR3: TGTGCCAGCAGCACTCCGACAGGGGGTTACAATCAGCCCCAGCATTTT.

Regarding this clone: At one end, the junction sequence differs from germline, possibly due to a read error. V is TRBV19 and J is TRBJ2-7; 8 bases agree with TRBD1. The CDR3 is made up of 15 amino acids. CDR1 LNHDA and CDR2 SQIVND come from the germline V gene (reference sequence). CDR3: CASSIGQGRTYEQYF. The CDR3 DNA follows: TGTGCGAGTAGTATAGGACAGGGAAGGACCTACGAGCAGTACTTC.

This chain links TRBV5-1 with TRBJ1-1; tentative D call: TRBD1 (5 bases). Trimming removed 3 bases from V and 1 base from J, with 13 bases in between. The CDR3 contains 15 residues. In germline, CDR1 is SGHRS, CDR2 YFSETQ. CDR3 nucleotides: TGCGCCAGCAGCTCCCACGGACAAGAGAACACTGAAGCTTTCTTT. Translated: CASSSHGQENTEAFF.

V usage is TRBV3-1 (or the pseudogene TRBV3-2) and J usage is TRBJ2-2; TRBD2 aligns across 13 bases. The V gene's germline CDR1 is LGHDT and CDR2 YNNKEL (reference sequence). Germline trimming cut 4 bases from V and 7 bases from J; bases unmatched to any gene: 15. The CDR3 has 19 amino acids. The CDR3 bases are TGTGCCAGCAGCCCCGACCTGACTAGCGGGAGGTGGTTAGGCGGGGAGCTGTTTTTT. Its protein product is CASSPDLTSGRWLGGELFF.

The genes are TRBV6-5 and TRBJ1-5, with D possibly TRBD1 on 5 matching bases. The CDR3 contains 14 residues. Trimming stripped 2 bases from V and 3 bases from J, with 8 bases between. Per germline, CDR1 MNHEY and CDR2 SVGAGI. CDR3 nucleotide sequence: TGTGCCAGCAGTTACGGGGCCCCCAATCAGCCCCAGCATTTT. Translating gives CASSYGAPNQPQHF.

In its sample, this clone was seen once. The CDR3: CASSRGKWADTQYF. CDR3 bases: TGTGCCAGCAGTAGGGGGAAATGGGCAGATACGCAGTATTTT. V is TRBV5-8 and J is TRBJ2-3, with a weak D call TRBD1 (6 bases). Per germline, CDR1 SGHTS and CDR2 YDEGEE. CDR3 length: 14 amino acids. Trimming left V 5 bases short and J 4 bases short, with 14 bases between.

Only a few counts were recorded for this clone. The CDR3 sequence: CSVAVVGGTVTGELFF. The CDR3 nucleotides are TGCAGCGTTGCCGTAGTAGGCGGGACTGTTACCGGGGAGCTGTTTTTT. The chain recombines TRBV29-1 with TRBJ2-2, with D perhaps TRBD2 (6 bases). Trimming left V 4 bases short and J 5 bases short, with 20 bases between. Germline V gene data show CDR1 as SQVTM and CDR2 as ANQGSEA. The CDR3 consists of 16 residues.

A note on this clone: Distinct nucleotide sequences in the sample also encode this CDR3. The chain couples TRBV6-5 to TRBJ1-1; D possibly corresponds to TRBD1 (5 bases). Between the trimmed V and J ends, which lost 5 bases and 1 base, there was a span of 8 bases. The CDR3 covers 13 residues. The germline gives CDR1 MNHEY, CDR2 SVGAGI. CDR3 bases: TGTGCCAGCAGTAGACAGAGGAACACTGAAGCTTTCTTT. Amino acid sequence: CASSRQRNTEAFF.

The rearrangement joins TRBV19 to TRBJ2-2; the match to TRBD1 covers 10 bases. The J segment lost 4 bases and the V segment lost 10 bases, leaving 15 bases of the junction unmatched. The CDR3 is made up of 17 amino acids. Germline assignment: CDR1 LNHDA and CDR2 SQIVND (reference sequence). CDR3 in amino acids: CATSPFGQGGSTGELFF. As DNA, the CDR3 is TGTGCCACCTCCCCGTTCGGACAGGGGGGAAGCACCGGGGAGCTGTTTTTT. Looking up the rest from reference TRBV19 and TRBJ2-2 gives the full variable domain: DGGITQSPKYLFRKEGQNVTLSCEQNLNHDAMYWYRQDPGQGLRLIYYSQIVNDFQKGDIAEGYSVSREKKESFPLTVTSAQKNPTAFYLCATSPFGQGGSTGELFFGEGSRLTVL.

The genes are TRBV5-1 and TRBJ2-7; TRBD2 is a possible D gene (6 bases). V was trimmed by 4 bases and J by 2 bases, leaving 13 bases between them. Per germline, CDR1 SGHRS and CDR2 YFSETQ. This CDR3 has 14 residues. CDR3 DNA: TGCGCCAGCAGCCTTCGGACGGGAGCCTACGAGCAGTACTTC. It codes for CASSLRTGAYEQYF.

V and J are TRBV1 and TRBJ1-5; the table calls TRBD1, which could not be checked here. TRBV1 is tagged as a pseudogene. This CDR3 is built from 17 residues. CDR3 amino acids: CTIGRDRGINSNQPQHF. The CDR3 bases are TGCACCATCGGTAGGGACAGGGGAATTAATAGCAATCAGCCCCAGCATTTT.

The gene calls are TRBV25-1 and TRBJ1-4; no firm D call. There are 16 residues in the CDR3. V was shortened by 3 bases and J by 0 bases, with 11 bases between the two germline ends. The germline V gene has CDR1 MGHDK and CDR2 SYGVNS. The CDR3 bases are TGTGCCAGCAGTGATTCGAGACGGGCAACTAATGAAAAACTGTTTTTT. Translation gives CASSDSRRATNEKLFF.

A single count supports this clone. The genes are TRBV24-1 and TRBJ2-3; TRBD1 agrees at 10 bases. This CDR3 is 16 amino acids long. V was clipped by 3 bases and J by 4 bases; unmatched bases: 6. Germline values: CDR1 KGHDR, CDR2 SFDVKD. The CDR3 is CATSDTTGGLADTQYF. The CDR3 nucleotides read TGTGCCACCAGTGATACGACAGGGGGCTTGGCAGATACGCAGTATTTT.